The 18 T cell receptor beta chains presented below share a single source sample, sequenced in a study of cytomegalovirus exposure and HLA in healthy donors. Use of 60 Vbeta and 13 Jbeta primers characterized the PCR. TCRdb's table, derived via immunoSEQ multiplex PCR, lists solely in-frame clones and lacks some. The sample holds 200,000 to 250,000 clones, roughly 70% seen once. The sample comprised PBMCs. The source of these receptors is a man aged 35 to 55 in good health and CMV-seropositive.

The genes are TRBV5-1 and TRBJ2-3; D might be TRBD1 (6 bases). Trimming removed 4 bases from V and 3 bases from J, with 18 bases in between. Per the germline V gene, CDR1 is SGHRS and CDR2 is YFSETQ. This CDR3 has 16 residues. Here the CDR3 reads CASSQGMIVRTDTQYF. The CDR3 DNA reads as TGCGCCAGCAGCCAGGGGATGATAGTTAGGACAGATACGCAGTATTTT. Variable domain in full (rest from reference TRBV5-1 and TRBJ2-3): KAGVTQTPRYLIKTRGQQVTLSCSPISGHRSVSWYQQTPGQGLQFLFEYFSETQRNKGNFPGRFSGRQFSNSRSEMNVSTLELGDSALYLCASSQGMIVRTDTQYFGPGTRLTVL.

This clone occurred once. The CDR3 sequence is CASSLALAGGEQYF. The CDR3 region has the DNA TGCGCCAGCAGCTTGGCCCTAGCGGGGGGGGAGCAGTACTTC. The rearrangement links TRBV5-1 to TRBJ2-7, with 12 nucleotides matching TRBD2. Germline loops: CDR1 SGHRS, CDR2 YFSETQ. This CDR3 has 14 amino acids. With V trimmed by 0 bases and J by 7 bases, 2 bases remained unmatched.

This clone was seen a single time. The J gene is TRBJ2-5, the V gene TRBV5-6, with TRBD1 identical over 8 bases. Germline V gene lookup returns CDR1 SGHDT and CDR2 YYEEEE. The CDR3 totals 14 residues. V gave up 3 bases and J gave up 4 bases; unmatched junction bases: 5. The chain's CDR3 is CASSWTGSRETQYF. The CDR3 DNA reads TGTGCCAGCAGCTGGACAGGGTCCAGAGAGACCCAGTACTTC.

The gene calls are TRBV10-3 and TRBJ1-1; 9 bases align to TRBD1. Germline loops: CDR1 ENHRY, CDR2 SYGVKD. V dropped 5 bases and J dropped 4; count of bases not matched to a gene: 8. The CDR3 loop spans 15 amino acids. The CDR3 protein is CAISPAPDRGTEAFF. CDR3 DNA: TGTGCCATCAGTCCGGCCCCGGACAGGGGCACTGAAGCTTTCTTT.

The chain uses TRBV6-1 and TRBJ1-2, with a possible D match to TRBD1 (6 bases). The germline gives CDR1 MNHNS, CDR2 SASEGT. V shed 3 bases and J shed 4 bases, with 9 bases lying between them. The CDR3 is made up of 13 amino acids. CDR3 sequence: CASSDGQSYGYTF. The CDR3 DNA sequence: TGTGCCAGCAGTGACGGACAGAGCTATGGCTACACCTTC.

The J gene is TRBJ2-3, the V gene TRBV10-3, with 11 bases matching TRBD1. CDR3 length: 16 residues. Germline V gives CDR1 ENHRY, CDR2 SYGVKD. The ends lost 5 bases at V and 4 bases at J; junction bases unmatched: 8. CDR3 sequence reads: CAISPQPGQGADTQYF. The CDR3 DNA reads as TGTGCCATCAGTCCCCAACCGGGACAGGGGGCAGATACGCAGTATTTT.

The chain carries TRBV4-1 and TRBJ1-5; weak D call: TRBD1 (6 bases). The germline V and J ends were trimmed by 1 base and 5 bases, with 9 bases remaining between them. Per the germline V gene, CDR1 is MGHRA and CDR2 is YSYEKL. The CDR3 length is 14 residues. CDR3 residues: CASSQGTAHQPQHF. CDR3 nucleotides: TGCGCCAGCAGCCAAGGGACAGCTCATCAGCCCCAGCATTTT.

The chain couples TRBV6-4 to TRBJ2-3; D gene ambiguous. The CDR3 extends over 11 amino acids. Looked up from germline, CDR1 is MRHNA and CDR2 is SNTAGT. V lost 8 bases to trimming and J lost 3 bases, with 6 bases between them. CDR3 DNA sequence: TGTGCCAGCTTTAGTACAGATACGCAGTATTTT. The encoded protein is CASFSTDTQYF.

This chain joins TRBV6-5 and TRBJ2-1; 12 bases line up with TRBD2. Losses at the gene ends were 4 bases for V and 6 bases for J; bases not matched to a gene: 7. Germline assignment: CDR1 MNHEY and CDR2 SVGAGI. This CDR3 contains 16 residues. This CDR3 reads CASSSRATSGGNEQFF. For the CDR3, the DNA is TGTGCCAGCAGTTCCCGCGCGACTAGCGGGGGCAATGAGCAGTTCTTC.

The chain carries TRBV5-4 and TRBJ2-5; 9 positions match TRBD2. Per germline, CDR1 SGHNT and CDR2 YYREEE (reference sequence). V lost 2 bases and J lost 3; bases outside the gene matches: 14. The CDR3 runs to 18 residues. CDR3 nucleotide sequence: TGTGCCAGCAGCTTACAAATCCCCAGCGGGGGGATTAAAGAGACCCAGTACTTC. Translation: CASSLQIPSGGIKETQYF.

This clone has just a few counts. The genes are TRBV10-3 and TRBJ2-2; 9 nucleotides line up with TRBD2. V shed 10 bases, J shed 1 base, and the junction held 4 bases outside the gene matches. The CDR3 spans 14 residues. Per the germline V gene, CDR1 is ENHRY and CDR2 is SYGVKD. The CDR3 nucleotides read TGTGCCACCAAGCGGGGGGAGAACACCGGGGAGCTGTTTTTT. It translates to CATKRGENTGELFF.

The CDR3 DNA reads as TGCAGCGTTGGGGGGCCGTTCACAGATACGCAGTATTTT. Encoded protein: CSVGGPFTDTQYF. V is TRBV29-1 and J is TRBJ2-3; D perhaps matches TRBD1 (6 bases). From germline, CDR1 is SQVTM and CDR2 ANQGSEA. The CDR3 extends over 13 amino acids. V lost 4 bases to trimming and J lost 2 bases, with 10 bases between them.

The chain employs TRBV18 and TRBJ2-7, with 7 nucleotides matching TRBD1. Trimming cost V 1 base and J 4 bases; bases outside gene matches: 4. Germline lookup yields CDR1 KGHSH and CDR2 LQKENI. The CDR3 runs to 14 residues. The CDR3 is CASSPRPGQYEQYF. In nucleotides, the CDR3 is TGTGCCAGCTCACCACGGCCGGGACAGTACGAGCAGTACTTC.

The DNA of the CDR3 is TGTGCCAGCAGATCCGGGACAGGGGACGGCTACACCTTC. It is translated as CASRSGTGDGYTF. The chain joins TRBV6-5 to TRBJ1-2; 10 nucleotides align to TRBD1. The CDR3 contains 13 residues. With V trimmed by 6 bases and J by 8 bases, 6 bases remained unmatched. CDR1 and CDR2 (germline): MNHEY, SVGAGI.

The rearrangement links TRBV11-2 to TRBJ2-7, with TRBD2 as a possible D gene (5 bases). Germline V CDR1 and CDR2: SGHAT, FQNNGV. V gave up 0 bases and J gave up 3 bases, with 9 bases separating them. This CDR3 has 14 residues. CDR3 bases: TGTGCCAGCAGCTTAGAAATGCGGGTCTACGAGCAGTACTTC. Residues: CASSLEMRVYEQYF.

This chain links TRBV6-5 with TRBJ1-1, with TRBD1 matching 10 bases. The germline CDR1 and CDR2 sequences are MNHEY and SVGAGI. This CDR3 comprises 14 residues. With V trimmed by 4 bases and J by 7 bases, 6 bases remained unmatched. The DNA of the CDR3 is TGTGCCAGCAGTTCGACAGGGGGCTGGTTTGAAGCTTTCTTT. Translated, it gives CASSSTGGWFEAFF.

The genes are TRBV5-1 and TRBJ1-3; D is possibly TRBD1 (6 bases). V lost 3 bases and J 1 base, leaving 11 bases between the germline ends. Looked up from germline, CDR1 is SGHRS and CDR2 is YFSETQ. CDR3 length equals 15 residues. In nucleotides, the CDR3 is TGCGCCAGCAGCTCCGATCAGGGGTCTGGAAACACCATATATTTT. Its translation is CASSSDQGSGNTIYF.

This clone was observed a few times. V is TRBV6-1 and J is TRBJ2-7; 7 nucleotides match TRBD1. This CDR3 comprises 14 residues. The germline V gene has CDR1 MNHNS and CDR2 SASEGT. V was pared by 8 bases and J by 3 bases, with 10 bases of the junction left unmatched. In nucleotides, the CDR3 is TGTGCCAGCCAGGGGGTTAACGAATACTACGAGCAGTACTTC. The encoded protein is CASQGVNEYYEQYF.